The text below deals with one T cell receptor (beta chain). One junction end does not reproduce the germline sequence, and a read error may be involved. PCR amplification relied on 60 Vbeta primers (plus 13 Jbeta primers). The data were produced by immunoSEQ multiplex PCR, yet TCRdb's version contains in-frame clones alone and is incomplete. The sample has about 160,000 clones; 60% to 80% are singletons. This entry is derived from a study of cytomegalovirus exposure and HLA in healthy donors. CDR1 is SGHVS, CDR2 FQNEAQ, per germline. The CDR3 spans 15 residues. This TCR was recovered from a woman between 50 and 59 years old in good health and CMV-seropositive. The V gene is TRBV7-8, the J gene TRBJ1-1, with unresolved D. Sequenced input: PBMCs. Here the CDR3 DNA reads TGTGCCGGCAGCCCGGAACCCGGGCGGGACACTGAAGCTTTCTTT. Protein sequence: CAGSPEPGRDTEAFF.